This T cell receptor beta chain was observed in a study of PD-L1 blockade in urothelial cancer. Study background: At 6 weeks and at 3 weeks (second dose) after treatment start, blood was analyzed.

Here immunoSEQ multiplex PCR was the method, and the copy in TCRdb shows in-frame clones only, minus some. The sample consists of around 87,000 clones, approximately 87% of them appearing once. The germline V gene has CDR1 SGDLS and CDR2 YYNGEE. V shed 4 bases, J shed 4 bases, and the junction held 12 bases outside the gene matches. This CDR3 has 17 amino acids. Stated time point: peripheral blood 6 weeks after treatment start. Sequenced here: PBMCs, sampled around atezolizumab (anti-PD-L1) treatment. This receptor was identified in a man aged 70 or older with urothelial cancer. The chain carries TRBV9 and TRBJ2-3; 10 bases line up with TRBD2. CDR3 in DNA: TGTGCCAGCAGCTACCACCCTAGCGGGAGTAACCCAGATACGCAGTATTTT. This gives the protein CASSYHPSGSNPDTQYF.